The 28 T cell receptor beta chains below all came from one sample that was sequenced in a study of blood T cell repertoires in COVID-19. TCRdb keeps only in-frame clones here, not all; method: immunoSEQ multiplex PCR. The table includes roughly 130,000 clones, about 86% detected once. Specimen: peripheral blood. The origin of the receptors is an elderly woman with acute or convalescent COVID-19.

The rearrangement links TRBV6-2 or TRBV6-3 to TRBJ1-2; no clear D. Trimming removed 6 bases at V and 2 bases at J, with 7 bases between. CDR1 is MNHEY, CDR2 SVGEGT, per germline. This CDR3 is built from 12 residues. CDR3 region: CASSPQNYGYTF. The CDR3 nucleotides read TGTGCCAGCAGCCCCCAGAACTATGGCTACACCTTC.

This chain uses TRBV10-2 with TRBJ2-5; maybe TRBD2 (5 bases). The CDR3 covers 14 residues. Germline V gives CDR1 WSHSY, CDR2 SAAADI. V was trimmed by 1 base and J by 4 bases, leaving 10 bases between them. This CDR3 reads CASSEWNGGETQYF. Here the CDR3 DNA reads TGCGCCAGCAGTGAGTGGAATGGAGGAGAGACCCAGTACTTC.

This clone came up once. The chain combines TRBV29-1 with TRBJ2-7, with 8 bases identical to TRBD1. V was clipped by 4 bases and J by 2 bases; unmatched bases: 7. The germline CDR1 and CDR2 sequences are SQVTM and ANQGSEA. The CDR3 runs to 14 residues. In nucleotides, the CDR3 is TGCAGCGTTGTATCGGGACAGGAAACCTACGAGCAGTACTTC. Translated: CSVVSGQETYEQYF.

This chain joins TRBV5-1 and TRBJ1-2; D is unresolved. Looked up from germline, CDR1 is SGHRS and CDR2 is YFSETQ. Trimming cost V 0 bases and J 1 base, with 13 bases left between them. The CDR3 is made up of 16 amino acids. The CDR3 DNA sequence: TGCGCCAGCAGCTTGGGTTCTCTCGGAGATAACTATGGCTACACCTTC. It specifies CASSLGSLGDNYGYTF.

In its sample, this clone was seen a few times. The genes are TRBV10-3 and TRBJ1-6, with TRBD1 matching over 7 bases. Unmatched junction bases numbered 11, after V lost 0 bases and J lost 0 bases. The CDR3 sequence is 20 residues long. Germline V CDR1 and CDR2: ENHRY, SYGVKD. CDR3 bases: TGTGCCATCAGTGAGTCTCGGAGACAGGGTGCGAGCTCCTATAATTCACCCCTCCACTTT. As protein: CAISESRRQGASSYNSPLHF.

This clone was seen only once. This rearrangement joins TRBV3-1 (or the pseudogene TRBV3-2) to TRBJ1-3, with D uncertain. Germline CDR1 and CDR2: LGHDT and YNNKEL (reference sequence). V was cut by 4 bases and J by 4 bases, with 11 bases left in between. This CDR3 comprises 14 residues. CDR3 amino acids: CASSLGAGGNTIYF. DNA of the CDR3: TGTGCCAGCAGCCTGGGAGCGGGCGGAAACACCATATATTTT.

The chain joins TRBV14 to TRBJ2-7, with no clear D. The germline V gene encodes CDR1 SGHDN and CDR2 FVKESK. V was pared by 1 base and J by 3 bases, with 7 bases between. This CDR3 contains 13 residues. The CDR3 spells CASSQGLDYEQYF. The CDR3 DNA reads TGTGCCAGCAGCCAAGGGCTAGACTACGAGCAGTACTTC.

This chain joins TRBV27 and TRBJ1-2, with D tentatively TRBD1 (6 bases). Germline V gene sequence: CDR1 MNHEY, CDR2 SMNVEV (reference sequence). The length of the CDR3 is 16 residues. Trimming took off 6 bases at V and 4 bases at J, with 21 bases between the two ends. In DNA form, the CDR3 reads TGTGCCAGCAGAGTGGGGGGGGCAGGAGGGGCCTATGGCTACACCTTC. Protein: CASRVGGAGGAYGYTF.

V is TRBV30 and J is TRBJ1-6; a possible D gene is TRBD1 (5 bases). The CDR3 totals 15 residues. V was cut by 1 base and J by 7 bases, with 14 bases left in between. Looked up from germline, CDR1 is GTSNPN and CDR2 is SVGIG (reference sequence). The CDR3 is CAWSGFQGVNSPLHF. The CDR3 DNA follows: TGTGCCTGGAGTGGGTTTCAGGGTGTGAATTCACCCCTCCACTTT.

This sequence joins TRBV5-4 and TRBJ1-3; no clear D. The CDR3 is made up of 16 amino acids. V lost 0 bases and J 0 bases, leaving 10 bases between the germline ends. Germline CDR1 reads SGHNT; CDR2 reads YYREEE (reference sequence). Written as DNA, the CDR3 is TGTGCCAGCAGCTTGGGGGCACACTCCTCTGGAAACACCATATATTTT. Amino acid sequence: CASSLGAHSSGNTIYF.

V gene TRBV7-2 combines with J gene TRBJ1-2; 7 nucleotides match TRBD1. The CDR3 consists of 19 residues. The V gene's germline CDR1 is SGHTA and CDR2 FQGNSA. With V trimmed by 4 bases and J by 3 bases, 20 bases remained unmatched. This chain's CDR3 is CASSSPGGVYRGKDYGYTF. Written as DNA, the CDR3 is TGTGCCAGCAGCTCCCCCGGCGGGGTTTACAGGGGAAAGGACTATGGCTACACCTTC.

The count of this clone is one. CDR3 DNA sequence: TGCGCCAGCAGCCCGGGGACAGGGAGTTCTCGAGAGACCCAGTACTTC. This translates into CASSPGTGSSRETQYF. The V gene is TRBV5-1, the J gene TRBJ2-5, with 9 bases fitting TRBD1. The CDR3 loop spans 16 amino acids. The germline gives CDR1 SGHRS, CDR2 YFSETQ. Germline trimming cut 4 bases from V and 4 bases from J; bases unmatched to any gene: 11.

The chain recombines TRBV29-1 with TRBJ2-1, with D possibly TRBD2 on 6 matching bases. CDR1 and CDR2 from the germline V gene are SQVTM and ANQGSEA. This CDR3 has 15 residues. The ends were cut back, 6 bases at V and 3 bases at J, with 18 bases in the middle. CDR3 loop: CSVSTGGALYNEQFF. The CDR3 DNA reads TGCAGCGTCTCTACCGGCGGGGCTCTCTACAATGAGCAGTTCTTC.

This clone was seen only once. V usage is TRBV9 and J usage is TRBJ1-4; no definite D call. The CDR3 length is 15 residues. Per the germline V gene, CDR1 is SGDLS and CDR2 is YYNGEE. V was trimmed by 3 bases and J by 8 bases, leaving 17 bases between them. The CDR3 reads CASSGTPYAKEKLFF. CDR3 nucleotide sequence: TGTGCCAGCAGCGGAACCCCGTACGCGAAAGAAAAACTGTTTTTT.

The chain couples TRBV7-2 to TRBJ1-2; 7 bases agree with TRBD1. The CDR3 sequence is 14 residues long. CDR1 SGHTA and CDR2 FQGNSA come from the germline V gene. Unmatched junction bases numbered 9, after V lost 5 bases and J lost 6 bases. The CDR3 reads CASSLDREVDGYTF. CDR3 coding DNA: TGTGCCAGCAGCCTCGACAGGGAGGTGGATGGCTACACCTTC.

J is TRBJ1-1 and V is TRBV6-5; D uncertain. Trimming pared 2 bases from V and 7 bases from J, leaving 11 bases between. This CDR3 is 13 amino acids long. The germline V gene encodes CDR1 MNHEY and CDR2 SVGAGI. CDR3 residues: CASSYGLGREAFF. The CDR3 DNA reads TGTGCCAGCAGTTACGGACTCGGGCGTGAAGCTTTCTTT.

There are a few counts of this clone. The rearrangement joins TRBV5-4 to TRBJ2-2; D is undetermined. Trimming took off 3 bases at V and 4 bases at J, with 13 bases between the two ends. This CDR3 has 15 residues. Germline values: CDR1 SGHNT, CDR2 YYREEE (reference sequence). CDR3 sequence (DNA): TGTGCCAGCAGCTCAACCCCGTCGGGCACCGGGGAGCTGTTTTTT. This codes for CASSSTPSGTGELFF.

This chain links TRBV5-1 with TRBJ2-2; 8 nucleotides align to TRBD1. Germline lookup yields CDR1 SGHRS and CDR2 YFSETQ. V lost 1 base to trimming and J lost 6 bases; unmatched junction nucleotides: 11. The CDR3 is made up of 17 amino acids. This chain's CDR3 is CASSLWGQEEGAGELFF. For the CDR3, the DNA is TGCGCCAGCAGCTTGTGGGGACAGGAAGAGGGTGCCGGGGAGCTGTTTTTT.

The chain links TRBV21-1 to TRBJ1-5; the table's D gene call, TRBD1, was not cross checked with the DNA. TRBV21-1 is reported as a pseudogene. The CDR3 is made up of 18 amino acids. CDR3 in DNA: TGTGCCAGCAGCAAAGTACACAGGGGCGAGGATAGCAATCAGCCCCAGCATTTT. Translated, it gives CASSKVHRGEDSNQPQHF.

This clone was seen only a few times. The rearrangement links TRBV5-1 to TRBJ2-7; TRBD1 matches at 7 bases. Germline V gene data show CDR1 as SGHRS and CDR2 as YFSETQ. Trimming removed 2 bases from V and 3 bases from J; junction bases left unmatched: 8. CDR3 length: 15 amino acids. Here the CDR3 reads CASSFPAQGVYEQYF. The CDR3 DNA sequence: TGCGCCAGCAGCTTTCCCGCCCAGGGGGTCTACGAGCAGTACTTC.

The rearrangement uses TRBV11-2 and TRBJ2-3; D remains ambiguous. Trimming cost V 5 bases and J 5 bases, with 8 bases left between them. The CDR3 has 12 residues. Per the germline V gene, CDR1 is SGHAT and CDR2 is FQNNGV. CDR3 sequence (DNA): TGTGCCAGCAGCCTAGTTAGAGATACGCAGTATTTT. This gives the protein CASSLVRDTQYF.

The chain combines TRBV12-5 with TRBJ1-2; TRBD1 agrees at 9 bases. The V segment lost 1 base and the J segment 6 bases; nucleotides outside the gene matches: 6. Germline lookup yields CDR1 LGHNT and CDR2 FRNRAP. The CDR3 runs to 15 residues. The CDR3 here is CASGLGAGQGHGYTF. The CDR3 DNA sequence: TGTGCTAGTGGTTTGGGGGCCGGACAGGGGCATGGCTACACCTTC. The complete variable domain, with remaining parts taken from reference TRBV12-5 and TRBJ1-2, reads DARVTQTPRHKVTEMGQEVTMRCQPILGHNTVFWYRQTMMQGLELLAYFRNRAPLDDSGMPKDRFSAEMPDATLATLKIQPSEPRDSAVYFCASGLGAGQGHGYTFGSGTRLTVV.

The chain uses TRBV5-6 and TRBJ2-2, with a tentative D call TRBD2 (5 bases). The germline V gene has CDR1 SGHDT and CDR2 YYEEEE. Trimming pared 6 bases from V and 6 bases from J, leaving 15 bases between. The CDR3 spans 14 residues. DNA of the CDR3: TGTGCCAGCACCCATCCAACGCGGGCCGGGGAGCTGTTTTTT. This encodes CASTHPTRAGELFF.

Only one count was recorded for this clone. The CDR3 nucleotides are TGCGCCAGCAGCTTGGTTGGACAAAGCTCCTACGAGCAGTACTTC. Its translation is CASSLVGQSSYEQYF. V is TRBV5-1 and J is TRBJ2-7; possibly TRBD1 for D (5 bases). V was pared by 0 bases and J by 0 bases, with 10 bases between. CDR1 SGHRS and CDR2 YFSETQ come from the germline V gene. The CDR3 totals 15 residues.

The chain couples TRBV18 to TRBJ1-6; possible D gene TRBD1, 6 bases. This CDR3 comprises 15 residues. Trimming removed 6 bases from V and 10 bases from J, with 19 bases in between. CDR1 KGHSH and CDR2 LQKENI come from the germline V gene. The CDR3 protein is CASSTWGQGRSPLHF. For the CDR3, the DNA is TGTGCCAGCTCCACCTGGGGGCAGGGGCGATCACCCCTCCACTTT.

In its sample, this clone was seen once. The V gene is TRBV7-9, the J gene TRBJ1-5; 7 bases agree with TRBD1. J lost 7 bases, V lost 4 bases, and 13 bases had no gene match. The CDR3 is 16 amino acids. CDR1 is SEHNR and CDR2 is FQNEAQ in the germline V gene (reference sequence). The CDR3 DNA is TGTGCCAGCAGCTCACCTGGGTGGGCAGGGGGACAGCCCCAGCATTTT. Protein: CASSSPGWAGGQPQHF.

This rearrangement joins TRBV19 to TRBJ2-5; TRBD2 matches at 7 bases. The CDR3 loop spans 14 amino acids. The germline V gene has CDR1 LNHDA and CDR2 SQIVND (reference sequence). The trim removed 5 bases at V and 1 base at J, leaving 4 bases unmatched. The CDR3 DNA is TGTGCCAGTAGTCTCGGGGGGTCCCAAGAGACCCAGTACTTC. It encodes CASSLGGSQETQYF. Combining the CDR3 with reference TRBV19 and TRBJ2-5 gives the whole variable domain DGGITQSPKYLFRKEGQNVTLSCEQNLNHDAMYWYRQDPGQGLRLIYYSQIVNDFQKGDIAEGYSVSREKKESFPLTVTSAQKNPTAFYLCASSLGGSQETQYFGPGTRLLVL.

The V gene is TRBV18, the J gene TRBJ1-1, with D hard to call. Germline assignment: CDR1 KGHSH and CDR2 LQKENI. This CDR3 region has 15 residues. Trimming left V 3 bases short and J 3 bases short, with 14 bases between. CDR3 amino acids: CASSPRTGLDTEAFF. CDR3 coding DNA: TGTGCCAGCTCACCCCGTACTGGGCTGGACACTGAAGCTTTCTTT.